This T cell receptor (beta chain) was profiled in a study of shared T cell receptors in the human thymus. Looked up from germline, CDR1 is SGHRS and CDR2 is YFSETQ. Trimming removed 2 bases from V and 7 bases from J, with 21 bases in between. CDR3 size: 16 residues. This clone was picked up one time. Here immunoSEQ multiplex PCR was the method, and the copy in TCRdb shows in-frame clones only, minus some. Among hundreds of thousands of clones listed, approximately 87% were seen once. These data were also reused for a study on human thymus T cells. That paper notes: Thymic samples were excised during corrective heart operations. Repertoires sampled from thymus and blood appeared biased in V and J gene usage. Thymic repertoires overlap heavily among unrelated individuals, related research has reported.

Sequenced: thymocytes. This sequence originates from a boy under two years old with a congenital heart defect. The chain links TRBV5-1 to TRBJ1-1, with D tentatively TRBD1 (6 bases). The DNA of the CDR3 is TGCGCCAGCAGCTTCCCCTCTCCCCAGGGGAGAGGTGAAGCTTTCTTT. This sequence encodes CASSFPSPQGRGEAFF.